The clone carrying this T cell receptor beta chain was observed a few times. Antigen specificity is unknown. A read error may explain this, as a much larger clone is one base away. The V and J ends lost 1 base and 6 bases respectively, with 16 bases between them. This CDR3 has 15 amino acids. CDR1 is DFQATT and CDR2 is SNEGSKA in the germline V gene (reference sequence). The data originate from a study of T cells in Graves' hyperthyroidism and ophthalmopathy. Diagnosing involved the use of clinical symptoms, serum thyroxine and TRAb, thyroid ultrasound and orbital computed tomography. The PBMCs were taken from around 9 ml of fresh peripheral blood. The study, taken as a whole, reports: In the blood, most expanded thyroid clonotypes above 0.001 appeared as well. From stable hyperthyroidism, ophthalmopathy was set apart by a 13 V-J model.

RNA transcripts were the template for amplifying TCR beta CDR3 regions. First-round RT-PCR of the TCR CDR3 relied on the HTBI primer set. TCRdb called the multiplex PCR reads again in MiXCR, with one record for every CDR3 protein. The sample comprises under 350,000 distinct CDR3 sequences, approximately 17% of which are singletons, and approximately 60% rests with the top ten. The TCR comes from a woman aged 60 to 75 with Graves' ophthalmopathy. The specimen was blood. V is TRBV20-1 and J is TRBJ2-1; a possible D gene is TRBD2 (7 bases). CDR3 in DNA: TGCAGTGCTAGAGGTCCCAGGGGAGGGGGCAATGAGCAGTTCTTC. Amino acid sequence: CSARGPRGGGNEQFF.